This record covers a single TCR beta chain. No antigen is known for it. The record has no base qualities; no much larger clone is one base away. The label giving this sample's time point can be read as: baseline before first vaccination. The vaccinee samples were drawn from two UK trials, COV001 and COV002, one of which was a single-blind randomized controlled phase 2/3 trial testing AZD1222 (ChAdOx1 nCoV-19) in healthy adults. For TCRbeta chain sequencing, PBMC samples from trial participants were taken at day 0 and at day 28 after the second dose. The CDR3 regions of human TCRbeta chains were subjected to immunosequencing. Turning to the authors' computational methods: Repertoire TCRs were checked for matches against a reference library of SARS-CoV-2-specific TCRs that had been generated using the MIRA antigen-specificity platform. Breadth was defined as the fraction of unique TCRs that were SARS-CoV-2-associated. Depth was defined as the fraction of total T cells that were SARS-CoV-2-associated. Using the MIRA data, each spike-specific TCR was mapped to the spike region that the TCR reacts to and placed in a CD4 or CD8 class. Log10-transformed breadth and depth values were compared by one-way ANOVA with Sidak's multiple comparisons tests. In its TCRdb copy, this immuneACCESS table keeps in-frame sequences only and misses some clones. Where compared with another copy, unresolved V genes explain less than half of these, and the others have no known cause. That table is the source of V, J and clone size, and D and trimming were worked out from the DNA. Within this sample are about 180,000 clones, with around 87% of them counted one time only. Clones ranked in the top ten supply about 6.9% of the sample.

The sample belongs to a study of T cell responses to AZD1222 COVID-19 vaccine (dated by TCRdb to the early 2020s). Context from the whole study: AZD1222 recipients with second doses at about 4 weeks or about 12 weeks were pooled, because spike-specific TCR depth and breadth did not differ between schedules. Trial participants were enrolled into age subgroups of 18-55, 56-69 and 70-plus years, which contained approximately 150, 28 and 58 TCR-sequenced participants, respectively. A total of 230 to 250 trial participants underwent TCR sequencing, of whom some 200 had received two doses of AZD1222 and approximately 25 had received two doses of the MenACWY control vaccine. Findings and caveats that apply to the study as a whole: Spike-specific TCR breadth and depth rose significantly after two AZD1222 doses compared with day 0 and with MenACWY recipients. Conclusions about previously exposed vaccinees are limited because only a handful of AZD1222 recipients were SARS-CoV-2 seropositive at baseline. Because no day 14 peak-response samples were available, the repertoires could be characterized only after the peak T cell response. Epitopes outside the regions mutated in the B.1.351 and B.1.1.7 variants were reportedly recognized by nearly half of the unique spike-specific TCRs. Most participants were white British and females outnumbered males, and the authors suggested that clonal diversity may have been underestimated. In the small 56-69-year group, the increase in depth fell short of significance, most likely because of low power. Vaccine-associated CD4 TCRs spanned the whole spike protein, with dominant responses in regions 160-218 and 743-854.

The CDR3 runs 14 residues from the cysteine to the phenylalanine. Of all the DNA, just the CDR3 is kept, 42 bases in frame from base 1. CDR1 is given as DFQATT and CDR2 as SNEGSKA, both from the germline V gene (reference sequence). V is trimmed back by 3 bases and J by 1 base, and the junction contains 5 bases that no gene match accounts for. Recombination connected TRBV20-1 to TRBJ2-5, with 7 bases in between that match TRBD2. Specimen: peripheral blood, collected on day 0 of AZD1222 vaccination. The receptor was isolated from an adult in good health. The CDR3 region reads CSASRLARQETQYF. The DNA sequence is given as TGCAGTGCTAGTAGACTAGCCCGCCAAGAGACCCAGTACTTC.